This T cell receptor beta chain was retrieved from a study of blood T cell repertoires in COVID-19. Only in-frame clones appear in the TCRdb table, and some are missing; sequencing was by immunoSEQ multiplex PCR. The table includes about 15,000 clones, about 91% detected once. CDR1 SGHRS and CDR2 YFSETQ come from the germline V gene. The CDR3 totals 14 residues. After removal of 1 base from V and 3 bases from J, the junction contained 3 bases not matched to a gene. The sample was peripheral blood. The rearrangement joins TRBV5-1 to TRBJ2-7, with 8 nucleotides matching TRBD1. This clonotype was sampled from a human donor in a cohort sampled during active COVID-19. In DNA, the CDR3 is TGCGCCAGCAGCTTGATGGACAGGGTCTACGAGCAGTACTTC. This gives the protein CASSLMDRVYEQYF.